What follows are 12 T cell receptor beta chains derived from one specimen sequenced in a study of early T cells in non-severe SARS-CoV-2 infection. TCRdb itself ran the 5' RACE reads through MiXCR, one entry per CDR3 protein. The repertoire holds 97,000 or so distinct CDR3 sequences, with roughly 11% as singletons. Sequenced material: whole blood, taken at baseline. The source of these receptors is an adult who was a healthcare worker with PCR-confirmed SARS-CoV-2 infection or an uninfected control (not recorded which).

This clonotype was seen repeatedly, ten times or more. The chain carries TRBV12-3 or TRBV12-4 and TRBJ1-6; D possibly corresponds to TRBD1 (5 bases). Trimming left V 1 base short and J 14 bases short, with 12 bases between. The CDR3 has 13 residues. In DNA form, the CDR3 reads TGTGCCAGCAGTTTAGAGGAGGACACGGCCCTCCACTTT. Translation: CASSLEEDTALHF.

This clonotype was observed a handful of times. This chain uses TRBV7-6 with TRBJ2-5, with D unclear. Per the germline V gene, CDR1 is SGHVS and CDR2 is FNYEAQ. V gave up 2 bases and J gave up 5 bases, with 6 bases separating them. The CDR3 length is 12 residues. CDR3 loop: CASSLNQETQYF. CDR3 nucleotides: TGTGCCAGCAGCTTAAATCAGGAGACCCAGTACTTC.

This clonotype was seen more than once but under ten times. V gene TRBV29-1 combines with J gene TRBJ2-7; no firm D call. There are 12 residues in the CDR3. The ends were cut back, 3 bases at V and 3 bases at J, with 9 bases in the middle. Germline V gene sequence: CDR1 SQVTM, CDR2 ANQGSEA. CDR3 in amino acids: CSVELVDYEQYF. CDR3 bases: TGCAGCGTTGAGTTAGTAGACTACGAGCAGTACTTC.

At least ten counts were recorded for this clonotype. Here the CDR3 reads CASSQAQSAPYNEQFF. The CDR3 DNA reads TGCGCCAGCAGCCAAGCTCAAAGTGCCCCCTACAATGAGCAGTTCTTC. This chain links TRBV4-1 with TRBJ2-1; no definite D call. CDR3 size: 16 residues. With 1 base removed from V and 2 bases from J, the gap between germline ends came to 12 bases. Germline lookup yields CDR1 MGHRA and CDR2 YSYEKL.

V is TRBV20-1 and J is TRBJ2-6; 10 bases fit TRBD2. Germline V lookup: CDR1 DFQATT, CDR2 SNEGSKA (reference sequence). V gave up 6 bases and J gave up 2 bases; unmatched junction bases: 7. The CDR3 extends over 16 amino acids. This CDR3 reads CSASSLAGTGANVLTF. In DNA form, the CDR3 reads TGCAGTGCGAGTTCACTAGCGGGGACTGGGGCCAACGTCCTGACTTTC.

This clonotype showed up many times. The chain recombines TRBV6-1 with TRBJ1-5; no clear D. Looked up from germline, CDR1 is MNHNS and CDR2 is SASEGT. This CDR3 is 11 amino acids long. V was shortened by 10 bases and J by 3 bases, with 7 bases between the two germline ends. For the CDR3, the DNA is TGTGCCACCAAGAACAATCAGCCCCAGCATTTT. Protein sequence: CATKNNQPQHF.

This chain joins TRBV3-1 and TRBJ2-1, with 13 bases matching TRBD2. Germline-derived CDR1 and CDR2 are LGHDT and YNNKEL (reference sequence). Trimming removed 6 bases from V and 2 bases from J; junction bases left unmatched: 4. The CDR3 is 16 residues long. The CDR3 DNA sequence: TGTGCCAGCAGTGGGACTAGCGGGGAAGCCTACAATGAGCAGTTCTTC. This encodes CASSGTSGEAYNEQFF.

The genes are TRBV11-2 and TRBJ2-3; D possibly corresponds to TRBD2 (7 bases). Trimming removed 5 bases from V and 2 bases from J, with 14 bases in between. This CDR3 has 15 residues. Germline V gives CDR1 SGHAT, CDR2 FQNNGV. The CDR3 protein is CASSRRGGVTDTQYF. As DNA, the CDR3 is TGTGCCAGCAGCCGGCGAGGGGGGGTCACAGATACGCAGTATTTT.

This clonotype was seen repeatedly, ten times or more. DNA for the CDR3: TGTGCCAGCAGTTTACGGGGGGCAGGTGCAGGGTTAAACGGCTACACCTTC. It is translated as CASSLRGAGAGLNGYTF. The V and J genes are TRBV27 and TRBJ1-2; TRBD1 is a possible D gene (6 bases). The CDR3 runs to 17 residues. The germline V gene has CDR1 MNHEY and CDR2 SMNVEV (reference sequence). The V gene lost 2 bases and the J gene lost 8 bases, with 24 bases spanning the gap.

The V call is TRBV20-1, the J call TRBJ2-1, with TRBD2 matching 9 bases. Germline V gene lookup returns CDR1 DFQATT and CDR2 SNEGSKA (reference sequence). J lost 8 bases, V lost 5 bases, and 10 bases had no gene match. The CDR3 consists of 14 residues. As DNA, the CDR3 is TGCAGTGCTCCTGGTGGTAGCGGGGGCTATGAGCAGTTCTTC. Translating it yields CSAPGGSGGYEQFF.

The CDR3 DNA is TGCAGTGCTAGGGGTCTGACTACAGATACGCAGTATTTT. Its translation is CSARGLTTDTQYF. The chain links TRBV20-1 to TRBJ2-3; the D is unclear. V was trimmed by 3 bases and J by 3 bases, leaving 10 bases between them. The CDR3 contains 13 residues. The germline CDR1 and CDR2 sequences are DFQATT and SNEGSKA (reference sequence).

This chain connects TRBV20-1 to TRBJ1-3; a possible D gene is TRBD1 (6 bases). Germline lookup yields CDR1 DFQATT and CDR2 SNEGSKA (reference sequence). The V and J ends lost 4 bases and 0 bases respectively, with 10 bases between them. This CDR3 has 14 amino acids. CDR3 amino acids: CSATRQVSGNTIYF. In nucleotides, the CDR3 is TGCAGTGCTACTCGACAGGTCTCTGGAAACACCATATATTTT.